This entry concerns a single T cell receptor (beta chain). The CDR3 consists of 17 residues. Trimming stripped 2 bases from V and 1 base from J, with 14 bases between. The germline V gene encodes CDR1 MNHEY and CDR2 SVGEGT. This sample is drawn from a study of Ad26.COV2.S vaccination and SARS-CoV-2 variants. Study-level background: In the COV1001 trial, the donor was in the Ad26.COV2.S arm. Administration of Ad26.COV2.S was intramuscular, either once or twice 56 days apart.

Stated treatment: some 20 received Ad26.COV2.S at low or high dose, single or two shots; 5 received placebo; per-sample allocation not given. All samples were drawn on day 63, counting from the first vaccine or placebo injection. At a Boston site, the person donating was an adult of 18-55 years. Profiling relied on immunoSEQ multiplex PCR, and the TCRdb table lists in-frame clones only, not all of them. Of 510,000 or so clones in the sample, around 90% are singletons; the top ten hold more than 10%. The receptor was isolated from a person aged 18-60 years who received the Ad26.COV2.S COVID-19 vaccine or a placebo. Source: peripheral blood, taken in a trial of Ad26.COV2.S vaccine versus placebo. V is TRBV6-2 or TRBV6-3 and J is TRBJ2-2; maybe TRBD2 (6 bases). The CDR3: CASSYILLGRNTGELFF. As DNA, the CDR3 is TGTGCCAGCAGTTACATCCTACTCGGGAGGAACACCGGGGAGCTGTTTTTT.